This is a list of T cell receptor beta chains from one sample in a study of control samples from healthy donors and cancer patients. Assay: immunoSEQ multiplex PCR; the TCRdb copy retains only in-frame clones and omits some. The sample records around 97,000 clones, approximately 90% being singletons. The sequenced material came from PBMCs. These receptors all stem from a man aged 55 to 70 with lung cancer. Both conserved end residues are part of each CDR3. D genes are given only for firm matches. Where a row states a size, it is once, few, many or the class of an expanded clone; other rows omit it.

TRBJ2-2	.	.	14	TRBV6-5	TGTGCCAGCAGAGCGACTAGGGGGGCCGGGGAGCTGTTTTTT	CASRATRGAGELFF
TRBJ1-5	.	.	15	TRBV6-1	TGTGCCAGCAGTGAACGGACAACAAGCAATCAGCCCCAGCATTTT	CASSERTTSNQPQHF
TRBJ1-2	.	.	13	TRBV6-5	TGTGCCAGCAAGAACAGGGTGGACTATGGCTACACCTTC	CASKNRVDYGYTF
TRBJ1-1	.	TRBD1	16	TRBV27	TGTGCCAGCAGTCTCTACAGCCCGGGACAGGGGACTGAAGCTTTCTTT	CASSLYSPGQGTEAFF
TRBJ1-5	.	.	17	TRBV24-1	TGTGCCACCAGTGATTTAAAACACAGGGCCGACTGGCAGCCCCAGCATTTT	CATSDLKHRADWQPQHF
TRBJ2-2	.	.	15	TRBV5-1	TGCGCCAGCAGCTTGGGACAGGGAGGAACCGGGGAGCTGTTTTTT	CASSLGQGGTGELFF
TRBJ2-3	.	TRBD1	16	TRBV7-9	TGTGCCAGCAGCCCAGGGACAGGGCTTAGCACAGATACGCAGTATTTT	CASSPGTGLSTDTQYF
TRBJ2-3	.	TRBD2	14	TRBV7-2	TGTGCCAGCAGCTTAACGGGGGGGCCAGATACGCAGTATTTT	CASSLTGGPDTQYF
TRBJ1-2	.	.	11	TRBV20-1	TGCAGTGCTACTACAGGGTACGGCTACACCTTC	CSATTGYGYTF
TRBJ1-1	once	.	11	TRBV24-1	TGTGCCACCAGTAGAGACACTGAAGCTTTCTTT	CATSRDTEAFF
TRBJ1-1	.	TRBD1	14	TRBV5-4	TGTGCCAGCAGCCTGGGACAGGGGGTAGGGGAAGCTTTCTTT	CASSLGQGVGEAFF
TRBJ2-2	.	TRBD2	16	TRBV7-3	TGTGCCAGCAGCGCCCTAGCGGGGGGGCCTGGCGGGGAGCTGTTTTTT	CASSALAGGPGGELFF
TRBJ2-3	.	.	11	TRBV2	TGTGCCAGCGACGTTGCAGATACGCAGTATTTT	CASDVADTQYF
TRBJ1-4	.	.	13	TRBV21-1	TGTGCCAGCAGCAAAGGACAGGGAGAAAAACTGTTTTTT	CASSKGQGEKLFF
TRBJ2-3	.	TRBD1	15	TRBV4-1	TGCGCCAGCAGCCAAGATAGACAGGGGTATAGTACGCAGTATTTT	CASSQDRQGYSTQYF
TRBJ2-2	.	TRBD2	17	TRBV27	TGCCCCACCAGTGCACAACCGCGGGGGGGCCGGACCGGGGAGCTGTTTTTT	CPTSAQPRGGRTGELFF
TRBJ2-5	.	.	15	TRBV7-6	TGTGCCAGCAGCCCAACGAATCCGGGAAAAGAGACCCAGTACTTC	CASSPTNPGKETQYF
TRBJ1-2	.	.	15	TRBV3-1/TRBV3-2	TGTGCCAGCAGCCAAGGGGCAGGGGCGGAAAGGGGCTACACCTTC	CASSQGAGAERGYTF
TRBJ1-3	.	.	15	TRBV6-1	TGTGCCAGCAGTGAAGATCATGACGAGGGGAACACCATATATTTT	CASSEDHDEGNTIYF
TRBJ1-4	few	.	14	TRBV5-1	TGCGCCAGCAGCTTGGGGCAGGGACGGGAAAAACTGTTTTTT	CASSLGQGREKLFF
TRBJ1-1	.	.	14	TRBV12-5	TGTGCTAGTGGTTTTGAGATACTGAACACTGAAGCTTTCTTT	CASGFEILNTEAFF
TRBJ1-2	.	.	15	TRBV4-1	TGCGCCAGCAGCCAAGACGCGGGCAGGGCAGATGGCTACACCTTC	CASSQDAGRADGYTF
TRBJ1-1	.	.	14	TRBV4-1	TGCGCCAGCAGCCAAGGCACGGGGGCCACTGAAGCTTTCTTT	CASSQGTGATEAFF
TRBJ1-5	.	.	15	TRBV6-5	TGTGCCAGCAGCCCGGACAGCTATAGCAATCAGCCCCAGCATTTT	CASSPDSYSNQPQHF
TRBJ1-1	.	.	15	TRBV7-9	TGTGCCAGCAGCCCCGGGGCGTACCCGTTCACGGAAGCTTTCTTT	CASSPGAYPFTEAFF
TRBJ2-3	once	.	17	TRBV19	TGTGCCAGTAGGAGTAGGGTGACCCTTACTAGCACAGATACGCAGTATTTT	CASRSRVTLTSTDTQYF
TRBJ1-2	.	.	15	TRBV3-1/TRBV3-2	TGTGCCAGCAGCCAAGATGGGGGAAGGCTCTATGGCTACACCTTC	CASSQDGGRLYGYTF
TRBJ2-1	.	.	14	TRBV19	TGTGCCAGTAGTATAAAGTGGATTGACAATGAGCAGTTCTTC	CASSIKWIDNEQFF
TRBJ1-1	.	.	15	TRBV7-3	TGTGCCAGCAGCCCCCAGGCGGGGGGGGGCTCTGAAGCTTTCTTT	CASSPQAGGGSEAFF
TRBJ1-2	.	.	13	TRBV5-1	TGCGCCAGCAGCTTGGGTGGGGCGGATGGCTACACCTTC	CASSLGGADGYTF
TRBJ1-1	once	.	13	TRBV7-3	TGTGCCAGCAGCTTATACGAGAACACTGAAGCTTTCTTT	CASSLYENTEAFF
TRBJ1-1	.	TRBD1	15	TRBV5-1	TGCGCCAGCAGCTTGCAGGGGGAGGTGAACACTGAAGCTTTCTTT	CASSLQGEVNTEAFF
TRBJ1-4	once	.	19	TRBV12-5	TGTGCTAGTGGTTTGGTACAGGACGGGCGAGGTTATACTAATGAAAAACTGTTTTTT	CASGLVQDGRGYTNEKLFF
TRBJ2-3	.	.	14	TRBV9	TGTGCCAGCAGCCCCTGGGACGGTACAGATACGCAGTATTTT	CASSPWDGTDTQYF
TRBJ2-2	.	.	15	TRBV5-1	TGCGCCAGCAGCTTGACGGTGAGCGGACCCGGGGAGCTGTTTTTT	CASSLTVSGPGELFF
TRBJ1-5	.	.	13	TRBV24-1	TGTGCCACCAGTCGACAGGTGGGCCAGCCCCAGCATTTT	CATSRQVGQPQHF
TRBJ1-1	.	.	14	TRBV10-3	TGTGCCATCAGATTAGGGGCCGGGAGCACTGAAGCTTTCTTT	CAIRLGAGSTEAFF
TRBJ2-1	.	TRBD2	17	TRBV12-5	TGTGCTAGTGGTGACCCTAGCGGACTGCGACCCTACAATGAGCAGTTCTTC	CASGDPSGLRPYNEQFF
TRBJ2-6	.	.	15	TRBV11-2	TGTGCCAGCAGCTTCTGGGGGCCTGGGGCCAACGTCCTGACTTTC	CASSFWGPGANVLTF
TRBJ1-1	once	TRBD1	17	TRBV24-1	TGTGCCACCAGTGAGGGGGACAGACCCCTCTCTAGGGGTGAAGCTTTCTTT	CATSEGDRPLSRGEAFF
TRBJ2-2	.	.	15	TRBV3-1/TRBV3-2	TGTGCCAGCAGCCAATCGGGCGCGAACACCGGGGAGCTGTTTTTT	CASSQSGANTGELFF
TRBJ2-5	.	TRBD1	16	TRBV5-1	TGCGCCAGCAGCTTAAGGGGGCAGAATTTCCAAGAGACCCAGTACTTC	CASSLRGQNFQETQYF
TRBJ2-5	.	TRBD2	14	TRBV5-4	TGTGCCAGCAGCCCCGGGGGGTCCCAAGAGACCCAGTACTTC	CASSPGGSQETQYF
TRBJ2-1	.	.	15	TRBV7-2	TGTGCCAGCAGCTTAGTTACAAGCTCCTACAATGAGCAGTTCTTC	CASSLVTSSYNEQFF